The sequence of this T cell receptor beta chain was determined in a study of T cell changes during pregnancy in multiple sclerosis. Sequencing used immunoSEQ multiplex PCR; TCRdb keeps in-frame clones, though not all of them. Of tens of thousands of clones listed, about 90% are singletons. This CDR3 contains 15 residues. V was clipped by 5 bases and J by 3 bases, with 19 bases between them. The germline gives CDR1 SQVTM, CDR2 ANQGSEA. The rearrangement uses TRBV29-1 and TRBJ2-5; a possible D gene is TRBD1 (5 bases). The specimen was peripheral blood, collected after pregnancy. The receptor was isolated from a female donor with multiple sclerosis, enrolled in a pregnancy study. The chain's CDR3 is CSVKYRSGVEETQYF. The CDR3 nucleotides are TGCAGCGTTAAGTACAGGAGTGGGGTCGAAGAGACCCAGTACTTC.